This T cell receptor beta chain derives from a study of cytomegalovirus exposure and HLA in healthy donors. Whole-study context: The 100 to 150 validation repertoires matched the 500 to 750 first-cohort repertoires in platform, a later analysis reported.

This table comes from immunoSEQ multiplex PCR, and its TCRdb copy is limited to in-frame clones, with some not included. The data contain 55,000 to 75,000 clones, 90% to 95% of them singletons. The donors belonged to the roughly 130-subject validation cohort, separate from the roughly 700-subject first cohort. V was cut by 0 bases and J by 3 bases, with 21 bases left in between. Looked up from germline, CDR1 is SGHRS and CDR2 is YFSETQ. This CDR3 has 18 amino acids. This clonotype was sampled from a man in his late teens or twenties in good health and CMV-seropositive. The sample comprised PBMCs. J is TRBJ2-5 and V is TRBV5-1, with a weak D call TRBD2 (5 bases). The CDR3 DNA reads TGCGCCAGCAGCTTGGGTTTCCAGGCAGCCCAACTAGAAGAGACCCAGTACTTC. It codes for CASSLGFQAAQLEETQYF. Complete variable domain (other parts from reference TRBV5-1 and TRBJ2-5): KAGVTQTPRYLIKTRGQQVTLSCSPISGHRSVSWYQQTPGQGLQFLFEYFSETQRNKGNFPGRFSGRQFSNSRSEMNVSTLELGDSALYLCASSLGFQAAQLEETQYFGPGTRLLVL.